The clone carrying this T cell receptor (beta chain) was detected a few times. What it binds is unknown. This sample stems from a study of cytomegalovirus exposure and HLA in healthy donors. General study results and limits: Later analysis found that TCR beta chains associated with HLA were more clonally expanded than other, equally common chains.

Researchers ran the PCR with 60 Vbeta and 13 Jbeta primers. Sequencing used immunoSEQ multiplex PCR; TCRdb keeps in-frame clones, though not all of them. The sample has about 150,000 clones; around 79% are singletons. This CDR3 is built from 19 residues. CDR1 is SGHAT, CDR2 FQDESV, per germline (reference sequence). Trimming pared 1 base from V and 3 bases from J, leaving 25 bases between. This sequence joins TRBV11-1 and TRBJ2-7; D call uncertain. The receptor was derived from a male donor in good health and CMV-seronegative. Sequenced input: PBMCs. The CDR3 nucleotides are TGTGCCAGCAGCTTAGTACCCCTACTGGCAACGCGGCAGAGCTACGAGCAGTACTTC. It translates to CASSLVPLLATRQSYEQYF.